These T cell receptor beta chains were read from a single sample in a study of early T cells in non-severe SARS-CoV-2 infection. One entry per CDR3 protein results from TCRdb running MiXCR on the 5' RACE reads. The table shows roughly 70,000 distinct CDR3 sequences, with more than 15% occurring only once. The sample in question was whole blood, obtained at baseline. Source of these receptors: an adult who was a healthcare worker with PCR-confirmed SARS-CoV-2 infection or an uninfected control (not recorded which). CDR3s include the opening cysteine and the closing phenylalanine or tryptophan. The order of the fields is D gene, J gene, V gene, clone size, CDR3 DNA, CDR3 protein. D genes are given only for firm matches. Expanded clones are given a class, and other clones once, few, many or no size at all.

NA | TRBJ1-2 | TRBV6-5 | few | TGTGCCAGCAGTTACGCGGCAGGAACTAACTATGGCTACACCTTC | CASSYAAGTNYGYTF
NA | TRBJ2-1 | TRBV6-5 | few | TGTGCCAGCGCCCGTCAGAACAATGAGCAGTTCTTC | CASARQNNEQFF
NA | TRBJ2-3 | TRBV6-1 | NA | TGTGCCAGCATTCAGGGACCAGATACGCAGTATTTT | CASIQGPDTQYF
TRBD1 | TRBJ1-1 | TRBV4-3 | NA | TGCGCCAGCAGCCGAGACAGGGTGAGCACGGAAGCTTTCTTT | CASSRDRVSTEAFF
NA | TRBJ2-7 | TRBV3-1 | NA | TGTGCCAGCAGCCAAGATCTTGCGCGTAGCTCCTACGAGCAGTACTTC | CASSQDLARSSYEQYF
TRBD2 | TRBJ2-1 | TRBV12-3/TRBV12-4 | many | TGTGCCAGCAGTCCTTCTAGCGGACGAGTTCGTGATGAGCAGTTCTTC | CASSPSSGRVRDEQFF
TRBD2 | TRBJ2-1 | TRBV10-2 | NA | TGCGCCAGCGTAGCGGGAGGGAGCTCCTACAATGAGCAGTTCTTC | CASVAGGSSYNEQFF
NA | TRBJ2-7 | TRBV6-2/TRBV6-3 | NA | TGTGCCAGCAGTTCCCCAGCGGTAGGCTCCTACGAGCAGTACTTC | CASSSPAVGSYEQYF
NA | TRBJ1-5 | TRBV19 | NA | TGTGCCAGTAGTATGGGTCTCAGCAATCAGCCCCAGCATTTT | CASSMGLSNQPQHF
NA | TRBJ1-6 | TRBV7-6 | NA | TGTGCCAGCAGCTTAGGTGGTCTTAACGCACCCCTCCACTTT | CASSLGGLNAPLHF
NA | TRBJ1-1 | TRBV11-2 | NA | TGTGCCAGCAGCCTTGCAGGCAGGCTAAAAGGGAACACTGAAGCTTTCTTT | CASSLAGRLKGNTEAFF
NA | TRBJ2-1 | TRBV7-9 | few | TGTGCCAGCAGCTTTACCCAGGGGTGGAATGAGCAGTTCTTC | CASSFTQGWNEQFF
TRBD2 | TRBJ2-1 | TRBV20-1 | NA | TGCAGTGCTAGAGTTTCGGGACTAGTCAATGAGCAGTTCTTC | CSARVSGLVNEQFF
TRBD1 | TRBJ1-6 | TRBV2 | NA | TGTGCCACAACAGGGGTAGAGAATTCACCCCTCCACTTT | CATTGVENSPLHF
TRBD1 | TRBJ2-5 | TRBV7-7 | NA | TGTGCCAGCAGCGGGACAGGCAAAGAAGCGGAGACCCAGTACTTC | CASSGTGKEAETQYF
TRBD2 | TRBJ2-7 | TRBV4-3 | NA | TGCGCCAGCAGCCAGGTGACTAGCGGAGACTACGAGCAGTACTTC | CASSQVTSGDYEQYF
NA | TRBJ2-1 | TRBV7-6 | NA | TGTGCCGGCAGCTTAGTACTAGACCCCCTGGATGAGCAGTTCTTC | CAGSLVLDPLDEQFF
NA | TRBJ1-2 | TRBV12-3/TRBV12-4 | few | TGTGCCAGCAAGAAAGGGGAACCGGGCGGCTACACCTTC | CASKKGEPGGYTF
NA | TRBJ2-7 | TRBV19 | many | TGTGCCAGCCAGGGACGGAACAACGAGCAGTACTTC | CASQGRNNEQYF
NA | TRBJ2-6 | TRBV6-6 | NA | TGTGCCAGCAGTTGGACGGACGGCCACTCTGGGGCCAACGTCCTGACTTTC | CASSWTDGHSGANVLTF
NA | TRBJ1-5 | TRBV19 | NA | TGTGCCAGTAGTATGGTCAGCAATCAGCCCCAGCATTTT | CASSMVSNQPQHF
NA | TRBJ2-1 | TRBV10-1 | many | TGCGCCAGCAGTGGCCGGGCGCACAATGAGCAGTTCTTC | CASSGRAHNEQFF
TRBD1 | TRBJ2-1 | TRBV10-3 | NA | TGTGCCATCAGTTGGACCGGGACAGTTTCCTACAATGAGCAGTTCTTC | CAISWTGTVSYNEQFF
NA | TRBJ1-5 | TRBV20-1 | NA | TGCAGTGCTAGAGATCTGGCAAAAAGCAATCAGCCCCAGCATTTT | CSARDLAKSNQPQHF
NA | TRBJ1-2 | TRBV28 | NA | TGTGCCAGCAGCTCCTCCGACCCCTATGGCTACACCTTC | CASSSSDPYGYTF
NA | TRBJ2-7 | TRBV29-1 | many | TGCAGCGTTGTTTCCCGGGAATGGGGTGAGCAGTACTTC | CSVVSREWGEQYF
NA | TRBJ1-5 | TRBV19 | few | TGTGCCAGTAGTCCTGGGTCTTGGCAGCCCCAGCATTTT | CASSPGSWQPQHF